This entry concerns a single T cell receptor beta chain. This clonotype has just a few counts. Its cognate antigen has yet to be identified. Base qualities are not recorded, but no much larger clone differs from it by a single base. The data are from a study of blood T cells in healthy people across ages (dated by TCRdb to the mid-2010s). Describing the broader study: In model experiments, template switching captured about one uniquely barcoded TCR beta cDNA molecule for every two T cells. The donors were split into four age groups: young (average about 15 years), middle-aged (roughly 39), aged (roughly 60) and long-lived (roughly 77). To avoid experimental bias, donors of different ages were spread randomly across the sequencing lanes. The study analyzed two additional independent replicas of 1 million unique cDNA reads from the same blood draw for two donors, one aged 18 to 29 and one aged 80 or older. Using deep sequencing normalized with unique cDNA molecular identifiers, the study measured how TCR beta repertoire diversity changes with age.

V and J lose 3 bases and 4 bases, and a span of 12 bases separates them. The CDR3 spans 14 residues, from the cysteine through the phenylalanine. CDR3 DNA only is kept here, 42 bases in frame from base 1. Study-wide findings and limitations: There was a strong correlation between observed TCR beta diversity and the percentage of naive T cells measured by flow cytometry. Since profiling was done on bulk unsorted PBMCs, naive and antigen-experienced compartments could not be conclusively compared. Compared with the aged group, the long-lived group had more naive CD4+ T cells, fewer expanded clones and increased TCR diversity, suggesting age selection. Estimates of total diversity from one million sequenced T cells were regarded as lower bounds and underestimates. As age increased, observed TCR beta diversity per million T cells dropped in a roughly linear way, and a significant reduction was already evident by age 40. Donor CMV infection status was unknown, potentially confounding age-related changes in expanded clonotypes.

The library was produced with 5' RACE. Sequencer: Illumina HiSeq 2500. A second PCR of about 7 to 12 cycles was run with a J-beta primer mix and a sample-barcoded 5' primer. Each TCR beta cDNA molecule received a unique molecular identifier from a template-switch 5' adaptor carrying 12 random nucleotides. Each sample yielded at least 2.5 million CDR3-containing paired-end reads. The Mint cDNA synthesis kit, primed by a TRBC-specific oligonucleotide, was used to synthesize first-strand cDNA from all RNA. Following uracil-DNA glycosylase treatment, a first 18-cycle PCR with universal primers M1SS and BC2_uni_R was performed on all cDNA. The source study handled its data this way. Normalization of each sample was performed by random selection of 1 million high-quality reads, each carrying a distinct molecular identifier. Instead of being binned into consensus sequences, reads with shared molecular identifiers were discarded. MiTCR, set to a Q25 quality threshold and the strictest error-elimination algorithm, was used for CDR3 identification, clonotype clustering and error correction. A nonparametric unseen species model with Euler transformation was used to estimate a lower bound on total TCR beta diversity. TCRdb reran the public reads through fastp at Q25 and MiXCR, keeping productive beta chains. CDR3 protein duplicates are merged, each entry listing the most common genes and DNA. These V and J calls derive from TCRdb rather than the authors' analysis. The sample contains about 1.6 million distinct CDR3 sequences, roughly 32% of them found a single time. Roughly 12% of the sample belongs to the ten largest clones.

The donors were a few dozen Caucasian individuals from Russia, aged 6 to 90 years, who were systemically healthy. About 10 milliliters of peripheral blood were collected from each donor into EDTA-treated Vacutainer tubes. Ficoll-Paque density-gradient centrifugation was used to isolate PBMCs, with at least 7 million obtained per sample. Total RNA was extracted from PBMCs with Trizol reagent, with at least 6 micrograms obtained per sample. Naive CD45RAhigh/CD27high T cell percentages were measured by flow cytometry on a PBMC aliquot from every donor. The chain employs TRBV12-3 or TRBV12-4 and TRBJ1-1, with TRBD1 tentatively as D gene (5 bases match). The specimen sequenced was blood. The TCR originated in a woman aged 25 to 45 in good health. Read as DNA, the sequence is TGTGCCAGCAGTTTTCTCAGGGAGGGCACTGAAGCTTTCTTT. Protein translation: CASSFLREGTEAFF.